These 8 T cell receptor beta chains were all obtained from the same sample, sequenced in a study of T cells after yellow fever vaccination. TCRdb ran MiXCR on the 5' RACE reads and lists one entry per CDR3 protein. Here the sample spans a few hundred thousand distinct CDR3 sequences, roughly 4.3% being singletons. The specimen comprised PBMCs, sampled 5 days after the yellow fever booster vaccination. Every receptor here comes from a man aged 18 to 29 who received the YFV17D yellow fever vaccine.

This chain links TRBV4-3 with TRBJ1-5, with D possibly being TRBD1 (5 bases). CDR1 is LGHNA, CDR2 YSLEER, per germline. Trimming pared 0 bases from V and 0 bases from J, leaving 21 bases between. The CDR3 has 20 residues. CDR3 in DNA: TGCGCCAGCAGCCAAGACGGCAGGGAATGGATTGGGGTTAGCAATCAGCCCCAGCATTTT. Protein product: CASSQDGREWIGVSNQPQHF.

This clonotype was detected a few times. The CDR3 bases are TGTGCCAGCAGCGACCCCCTGACTAGCGGGGGGATAACCTACAATGAGCAGTTCTTC. Protein product: CASSDPLTSGGITYNEQFF. The chain combines TRBV11-2 with TRBJ2-1, with 13 bases matching TRBD2. The CDR3 is made up of 19 amino acids. The germline CDR1 and CDR2 sequences are SGHAT and FQNNGV. The ends lost 5 bases at V and 2 bases at J; junction bases unmatched: 12.

This clonotype has ten or more counts. The chain carries TRBV5-1 and TRBJ1-6; TRBD1 might be the D (6 bases). In germline, CDR1 is SGHRS, CDR2 YFSETQ. V was trimmed by 6 bases and J by 0 bases, leaving 13 bases between them. This CDR3 comprises 16 residues. The CDR3 DNA is TGCGCCAGCACCCCGGGGGGCAGCTCCTATAATTCACCCCTCCACTTT. This sequence encodes CASTPGGSSYNSPLHF.

The genes are TRBV6-1 and TRBJ1-4; a weak D match, TRBD1 (5 bases). Germline loops: CDR1 MNHNS, CDR2 SASEGT. Trimming took 2 bases from V and 7 from J, leaving 20 bases between them. The CDR3 covers 17 residues. This chain's CDR3 is CASSERLGPLEGEKLFF. The CDR3 region has the DNA TGTGCCAGCAGTGAACGTCTGGGACCCCTAGAGGGTGAAAAACTGTTTTTT.

This clonotype has just a few counts. The chain links TRBV2 to TRBJ2-3; 8 bases map to TRBD2. Unmatched junction bases numbered 16, after V lost 4 bases and J lost 4 bases. This CDR3 is built from 18 residues. Germline loops: CDR1 SNHLY, CDR2 FYNNEI. CDR3 in amino acids: CASSVNPPAGGRADTQYF. As DNA, the CDR3 is TGTGCCAGCAGTGTCAATCCTCCGGCGGGGGGCAGGGCAGATACGCAGTATTTT.

This clonotype was seen a handful of times. This chain joins TRBV4-3 and TRBJ2-1, with 11 bases that match TRBD2. The CDR3 sequence is 18 residues long. CDR1 and CDR2 (germline): LGHNA, YSLEER. The J segment lost 4 bases and the V segment lost 1 base, leaving 9 bases of the junction unmatched. CDR3 protein: CASSQVFRRLAGYNEQFF. Written as DNA, the CDR3 is TGCGCCAGCAGCCAAGTCTTTCGCCGACTAGCGGGGTACAATGAGCAGTTCTTC.

The rearrangement uses TRBV4-3 and TRBJ1-5, with D hard to call. The CDR3 length is 16 residues. CDR1 and CDR2 from the germline V gene are LGHNA and YSLEER. V was pared by 0 bases and J by 5 bases, with 14 bases between. CDR3 in DNA: TGCGCCAGCAGCCAAGATCTCGGTACAGAGTATCAGCCCCAGCATTTT. Amino acids: CASSQDLGTEYQPQHF.

This clonotype showed up many times. The J gene is TRBJ2-2, the V gene TRBV6-2 or TRBV6-3; 7 bases map to TRBD1. Germline-derived CDR1 and CDR2 are MNHEY and SVGEGT. This CDR3 is 16 amino acids long. After removal of 4 bases from V and 0 bases from J, the junction contained 5 bases not matched to a gene. CDR3 sequence: CASSSYQGANTGELFF. The CDR3 DNA reads as TGTGCCAGCAGTTCTTACCAGGGGGCGAACACCGGGGAGCTGTTTTTT.